A single T cell receptor beta chain is shown here with its context. The sample originates from a study of blood T cell repertoires in COVID-19. Study overall: The study drew acute and convalescent COVID-19 samples from the United States, Italy and Spain. PBMCs, B-cell-depleted T cells, or T cells provided the cDNA or gDNA that made up the material.

Per the study methods: Estimated nucleated cell counts came from reference gene primer amplification. Measured with immunoSEQ multiplex PCR; TCRdb has only the in-frame clones, and not every one. V and J calls and clone size follow that table, whereas D and trimming were derived from the DNA. Here the sample spans some 250,000 clones, over 80% being singletons. In germline, CDR1 is LNHNV, CDR2 YYDKDF (reference sequence). V shed 4 bases and J shed 2 bases, with 14 bases lying between them. This CDR3 is 16 amino acids long. The source material was peripheral blood. This sequence was found in a man between 35 and 55 years old with acute or convalescent COVID-19. This chain connects TRBV15 to TRBJ2-2, with D maybe TRBD2 (5 bases). CDR3 sequence reads: CATSTPSGLNTGELFF. CDR3 DNA sequence: TGTGCCACCAGCACCCCAAGCGGTCTTAACACCGGGGAGCTGTTTTTT.